This T cell receptor beta chain was documented in a study of vaccination and CD4 T cells after COVID-19. Overall study context: Convalescent individuals numbered four females and six males, two being Hispanic.

Comments on this clonotype: Its target is unknown.

The V gene end was trimmed by 6 bases and the J gene end by 4 bases; junction bases not matched to a gene: 6. The germline CDR1 and CDR2 sequences are LNHDA and SQIVND (reference sequence). The CDR3 consists of 14 residues. Treatment meaning: 10-day PBMC culture with coronavirus spike peptide pools or control peptides (ViraFEST assay). Scientists ran DNA taken from cultured CD4+ T cells through the Oncomine TCR Beta short-read assay for sequencing. Using its own MiXCR run on the PCR reads, TCRdb lists one record per CDR3 protein. This repertoire shows roughly 15,000 distinct CDR3 sequences, about 83% found once; its top ten account for 9.6%.

The material sequenced was CD4+ T cells from blood, cultured in vitro, taken after SARS-CoV-2 vaccination. This receptor was taken from a human donor who received a COVID-19 vaccine. The gene calls are TRBV19 and TRBJ1-2; 9 nucleotides line up with TRBD1. The DNA for the CDR3 is TGTGCCAGTAGCCTACAGGGGGCTGCCTATGGCTACACCTTC. It is translated as CASSLQGAAYGYTF.